Each of the 7 T cell receptor beta chains below was sequenced from the same sample in a study of blood T cells in healthy people across ages. A sample-barcoded 5' primer and a J-beta primer mix were used in a second PCR of roughly 7 to 11 cycles. TCRdb reanalysed the 5' RACE reads using MiXCR and keeps one entry per CDR3 protein. Of 1.5 million to 2 million distinct CDR3 sequences in the sample, 28% were seen once. The sequencing input was blood. The receptors were gathered from a woman under 40 in good health.

This clonotype appeared a few times. The chain combines TRBV28 with TRBJ2-7, with D perhaps TRBD2 (5 bases). The CDR3 has 11 amino acids. Germline lookup yields CDR1 MDHEN and CDR2 SYDVKM. Between the trimmed V and J ends, which lost 3 bases and 9 bases, there was a span of 9 bases. CDR3 sequence reads: CASSFSGLQYF. The CDR3 nucleotides are TGTGCCAGCAGTTTTTCGGGGTTGCAGTACTTC.

The chain employs TRBV5-1 and TRBJ2-5; 9 bases fit TRBD2. The ends lost 6 bases at V and 11 bases at J; junction bases unmatched: 17. The germline V gene encodes CDR1 SGHRS and CDR2 YFSETQ. The CDR3 has 15 amino acids. The CDR3 loop is CASNSRGGQFDEQYF. The CDR3 DNA reads TGCGCCAGCAACTCGCGGGGGGGTCAATTCGATGAGCAGTACTTC.

The chain joins TRBV20-1 to TRBJ1-5; D call uncertain. Germline CDR1 is DFQATT and CDR2 is SNEGSKA (reference sequence). The CDR3 is 13 residues long. V lost 2 bases, J lost 11 bases, and 16 bases lay in between. The CDR3 is CSARNYGTEAQHF. CDR3 nucleotide sequence: TGCAGTGCTAGAAATTATGGAACAGAAGCCCAGCATTTT.

V usage is TRBV20-1 and J usage is TRBJ1-2, with 7 bases aligning to TRBD1. Germline CDR1 reads DFQATT; CDR2 reads SNEGSKA (reference sequence). Unmatched junction bases numbered 15, after V lost 5 bases and J lost 3 bases. CDR3 length: 16 residues. CDR3 residues: CSALSRSGQLYYGYTF. DNA of the CDR3: TGCAGTGCTCTTTCACGATCGGGACAGCTTTACTATGGCTACACCTTC.

This clonotype has more than one count but fewer than ten. CDR3 nucleotides: TGTGCCAGCTCACCTCAATCTAGCGGGGGCTCCTACAATGAGCAGTTCTTC. This sequence encodes CASSPQSSGGSYNEQFF. The rearrangement links TRBV18 to TRBJ2-1; TRBD2 aligns across 10 bases. The germline gives CDR1 KGHSH, CDR2 LQKENI. Unmatched junction bases numbered 5, after V lost 3 bases and J lost 0 bases. The CDR3 runs 17 residues.

Here the CDR3 reads CASSSQGGERDTQYF. CDR3 coding DNA: TGTGCCAGCAGCTCGCAGGGTGGTGAGAGGGATACGCAGTATTTT. The chain has TRBV7-3 and TRBJ2-3; a possible D gene is TRBD1 (5 bases). Germline CDR1 reads SGHTA; CDR2 reads FQGTGA. There are 15 residues in the CDR3. V was trimmed by 4 bases and J by 6 bases, leaving 17 bases between them.

The chain is built from TRBV20-1 and TRBJ1-5; the D gene is possibly TRBD1 (5 bases). The CDR3 extends over 16 amino acids. V gave up 0 bases and J gave up 4 bases, with 16 bases separating them. Germline-derived CDR1 and CDR2 are DFQATT and SNEGSKA (reference sequence). CDR3: CSARDRGLPRNQPQHF. In DNA, the CDR3 is TGCAGTGCTAGAGATCGGGGACTACCTAGAAATCAGCCCCAGCATTTT.